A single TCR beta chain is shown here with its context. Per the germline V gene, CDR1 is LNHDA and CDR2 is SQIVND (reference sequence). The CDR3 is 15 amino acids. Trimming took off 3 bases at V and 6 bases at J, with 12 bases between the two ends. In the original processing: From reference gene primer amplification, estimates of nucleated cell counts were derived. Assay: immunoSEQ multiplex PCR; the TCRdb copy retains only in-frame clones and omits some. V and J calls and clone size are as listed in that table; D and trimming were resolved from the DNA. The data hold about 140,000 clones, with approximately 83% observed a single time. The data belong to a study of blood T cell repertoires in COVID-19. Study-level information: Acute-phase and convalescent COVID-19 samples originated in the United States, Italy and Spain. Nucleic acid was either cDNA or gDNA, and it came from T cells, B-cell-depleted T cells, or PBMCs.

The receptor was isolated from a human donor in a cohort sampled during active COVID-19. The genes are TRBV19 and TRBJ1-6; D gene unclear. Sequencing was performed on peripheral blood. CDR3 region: CASSIGGEVNSPLHF. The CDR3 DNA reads TGTGCCAGTAGTATCGGCGGGGAGGTTAATTCACCCCTCCACTTT.